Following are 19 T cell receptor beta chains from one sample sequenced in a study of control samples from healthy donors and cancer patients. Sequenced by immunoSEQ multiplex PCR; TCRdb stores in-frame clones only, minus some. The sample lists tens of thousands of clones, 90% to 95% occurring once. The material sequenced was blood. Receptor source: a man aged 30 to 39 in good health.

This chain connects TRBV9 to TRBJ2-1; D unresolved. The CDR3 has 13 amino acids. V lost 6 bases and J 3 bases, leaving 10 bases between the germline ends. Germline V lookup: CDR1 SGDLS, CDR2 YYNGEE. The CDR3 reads CASTKSDYNEQFF. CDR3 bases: TGTGCCAGCACCAAAAGCGACTACAATGAGCAGTTCTTC.

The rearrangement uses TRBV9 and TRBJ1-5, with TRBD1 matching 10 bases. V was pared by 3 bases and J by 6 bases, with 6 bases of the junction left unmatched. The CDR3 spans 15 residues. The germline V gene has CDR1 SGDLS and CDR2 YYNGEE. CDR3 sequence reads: CASSAGQGEGQPQHF. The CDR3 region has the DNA TGTGCCAGCAGCGCAGGACAGGGGGAAGGTCAGCCCCAGCATTTT.

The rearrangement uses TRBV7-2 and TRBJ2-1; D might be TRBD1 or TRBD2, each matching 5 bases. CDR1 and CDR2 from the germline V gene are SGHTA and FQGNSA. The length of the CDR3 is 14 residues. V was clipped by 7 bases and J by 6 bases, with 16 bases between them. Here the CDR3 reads CASNLLGTSNEQFF. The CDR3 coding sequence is TGTGCCAGCAACCTCTTAGGGACCTCCAATGAGCAGTTCTTC.

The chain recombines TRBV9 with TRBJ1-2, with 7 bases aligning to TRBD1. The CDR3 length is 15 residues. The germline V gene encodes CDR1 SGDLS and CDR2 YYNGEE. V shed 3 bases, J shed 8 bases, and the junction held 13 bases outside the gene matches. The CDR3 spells CASSARQGSVGGYTF. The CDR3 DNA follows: TGTGCCAGCAGCGCCCGACAGGGATCCGTTGGCGGCTACACCTTC.

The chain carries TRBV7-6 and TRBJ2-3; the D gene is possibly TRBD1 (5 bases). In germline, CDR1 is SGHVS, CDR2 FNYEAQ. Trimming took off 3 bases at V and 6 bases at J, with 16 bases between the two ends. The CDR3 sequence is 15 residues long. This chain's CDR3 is CASSFPATRVDTQYF. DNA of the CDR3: TGTGCCAGCAGCTTCCCAGCTACCAGGGTGGATACGCAGTATTTT.

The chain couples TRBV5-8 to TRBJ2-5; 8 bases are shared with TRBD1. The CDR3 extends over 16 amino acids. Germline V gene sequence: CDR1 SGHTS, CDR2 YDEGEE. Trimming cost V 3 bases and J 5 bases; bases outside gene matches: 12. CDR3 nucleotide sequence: TGTGCCAGCAGCTCCCTCAGGGGGCTATTCGGGGAGACCCAGTACTTC. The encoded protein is CASSSLRGLFGETQYF.

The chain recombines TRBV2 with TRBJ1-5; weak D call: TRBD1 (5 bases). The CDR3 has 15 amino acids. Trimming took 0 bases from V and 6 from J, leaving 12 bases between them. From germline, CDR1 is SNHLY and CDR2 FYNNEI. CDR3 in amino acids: CASSEAWAGSQPQHF. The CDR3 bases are TGTGCCAGCAGTGAAGCGTGGGCAGGGAGTCAGCCCCAGCATTTT.

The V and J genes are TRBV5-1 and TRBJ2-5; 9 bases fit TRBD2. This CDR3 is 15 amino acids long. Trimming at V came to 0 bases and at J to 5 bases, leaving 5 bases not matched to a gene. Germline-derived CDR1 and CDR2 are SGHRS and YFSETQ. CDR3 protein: CASSLGAGGGETQYF. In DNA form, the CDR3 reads TGCGCCAGCAGCTTGGGAGCGGGAGGTGGGGAGACCCAGTACTTC.

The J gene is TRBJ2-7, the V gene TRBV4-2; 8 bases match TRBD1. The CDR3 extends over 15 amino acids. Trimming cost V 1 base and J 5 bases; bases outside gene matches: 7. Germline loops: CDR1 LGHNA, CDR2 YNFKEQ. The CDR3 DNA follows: TGTGCCAGCAGCCAAGGAGGGACAGGTATCCACGAGCAGTACTTC. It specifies CASSQGGTGIHEQYF.

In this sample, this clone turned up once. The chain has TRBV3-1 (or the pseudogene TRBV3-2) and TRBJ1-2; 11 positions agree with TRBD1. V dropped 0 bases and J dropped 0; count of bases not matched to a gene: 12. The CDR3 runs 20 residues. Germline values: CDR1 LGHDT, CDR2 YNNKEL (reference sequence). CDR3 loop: CASSQDRGWTGGAPNYGYTF. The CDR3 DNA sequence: TGTGCCAGCAGCCAAGATCGGGGCTGGACAGGGGGCGCCCCTAACTATGGCTACACCTTC.

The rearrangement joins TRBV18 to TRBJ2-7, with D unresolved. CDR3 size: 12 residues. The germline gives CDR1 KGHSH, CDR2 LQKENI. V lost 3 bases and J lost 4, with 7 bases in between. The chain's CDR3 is CASSPGSYEQYF. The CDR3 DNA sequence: TGTGCCAGCTCACCGGGGTCTTACGAGCAGTACTTC.

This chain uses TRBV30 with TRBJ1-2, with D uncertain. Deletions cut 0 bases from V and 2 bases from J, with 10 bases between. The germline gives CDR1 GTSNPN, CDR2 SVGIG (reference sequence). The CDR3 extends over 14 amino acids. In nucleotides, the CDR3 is TGTGCCTGGAGTGTAAGGGTAGCCAACTATGGCTACACCTTC. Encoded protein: CAWSVRVANYGYTF.

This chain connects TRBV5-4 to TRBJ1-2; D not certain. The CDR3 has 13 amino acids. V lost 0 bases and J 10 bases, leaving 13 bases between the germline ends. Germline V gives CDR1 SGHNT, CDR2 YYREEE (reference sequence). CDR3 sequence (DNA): TGTGCCAGCAGCTTGGGCGGGTTACCCAACTACACCTTC. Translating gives CASSLGGLPNYTF.

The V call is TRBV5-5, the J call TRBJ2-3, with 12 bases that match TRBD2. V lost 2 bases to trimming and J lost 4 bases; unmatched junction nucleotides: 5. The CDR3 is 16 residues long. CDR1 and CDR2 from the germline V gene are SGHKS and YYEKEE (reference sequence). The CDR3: CASSFRLAGAPDTQYF. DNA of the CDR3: TGTGCCAGCAGCTTCCGACTAGCGGGAGCCCCAGATACGCAGTATTTT.

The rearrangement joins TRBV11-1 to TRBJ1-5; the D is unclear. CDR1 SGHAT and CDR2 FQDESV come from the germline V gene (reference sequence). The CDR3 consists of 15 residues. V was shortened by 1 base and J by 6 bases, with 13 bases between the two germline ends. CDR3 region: CASSLGSGSGQPQHF. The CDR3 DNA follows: TGTGCCAGCAGCTTAGGGTCCGGGTCGGGTCAGCCCCAGCATTTT.

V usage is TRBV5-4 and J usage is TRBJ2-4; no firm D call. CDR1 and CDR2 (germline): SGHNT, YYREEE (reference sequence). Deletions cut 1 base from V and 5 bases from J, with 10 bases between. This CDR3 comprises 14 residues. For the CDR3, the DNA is TGTGCCAGCAGCTTGCCGATGGTAGAAAACATTCAGTACTTC. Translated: CASSLPMVENIQYF.

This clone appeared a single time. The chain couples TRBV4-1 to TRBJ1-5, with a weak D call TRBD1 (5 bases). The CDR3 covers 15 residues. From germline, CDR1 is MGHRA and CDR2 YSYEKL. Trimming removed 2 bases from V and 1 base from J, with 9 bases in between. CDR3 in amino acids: CASSQLQGSNQPQHF. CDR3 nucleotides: TGCGCCAGCAGCCAACTTCAGGGAAGCAATCAGCCCCAGCATTTT.

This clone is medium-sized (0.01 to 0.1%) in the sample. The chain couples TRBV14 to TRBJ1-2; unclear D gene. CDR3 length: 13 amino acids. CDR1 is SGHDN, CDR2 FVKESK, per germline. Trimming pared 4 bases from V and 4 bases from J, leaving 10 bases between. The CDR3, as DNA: TGTGCCAGCAGCCGACAAGACGGCTATGGCTACACCTTC. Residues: CASSRQDGYGYTF. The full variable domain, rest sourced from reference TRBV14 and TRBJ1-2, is EAGVTQFPSHSVIEKGQTVTLRCDPISGHDNLYWYRRVMGKEIKFLLHFVKESKQDESGMPNNRFLAERTGGTYSTLKVQPAELEDSGVYFCASSRQDGYGYTFGSGTRLTVV.

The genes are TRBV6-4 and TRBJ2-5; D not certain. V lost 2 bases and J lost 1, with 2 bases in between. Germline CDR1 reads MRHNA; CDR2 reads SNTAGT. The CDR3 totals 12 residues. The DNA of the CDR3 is TGTGCCAGCAGTGACAGCCAAGAGACCCAGTACTTC. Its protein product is CASSDSQETQYF.